This T cell receptor beta chain emerged from a study of CD8 T cells in ankylosing spondylitis. TCRdb reprocessed the 5' RACE reads with MiXCR, giving one entry per CDR3 protein. The sample yields about 240,000 distinct CDR3 sequences, 10% to 13% seen once. The V gene's germline CDR1 is SNHLY and CDR2 FYNNEI. The CDR3 covers 17 residues. J gave up 3 bases and V 4 bases, and 10 bases lay outside the gene matches. The chain joins TRBV2 to TRBJ2-2, with 8 bases lining up with TRBD2. Sequencing input: blood, either unsorted or a sorted T cell fraction (not recorded which). The origin of this receptor is a male donor with ankylosing spondylitis or in good health (not recorded which). The CDR3 bases are TGTGCCAGCAGTGGTGAATACGGGAGGGCGGACACCGGGGAGCTGTTTTTT. Protein: CASSGEYGRADTGELFF.